Included here is one TCR beta chain sequence, with context. This receptor's antigen is unknown. Per-nucleotide qualities are absent, and no much larger clonotype sits a single base away. In light of the paper, this sample's time point label describes: baseline before first vaccination. This sample's treatment or condition label indicates: meningococcal conjugate vaccine given as trial control. Vaccinee samples came from UK trials COV001 and COV002, including a single-blind randomized controlled phase 2/3 trial of AZD1222 (ChAdOx1 nCoV-19) in healthy adults. For TCRbeta chain sequencing, PBMC samples from trial participants were taken at day 0 and at day 28 after the second dose. V loses 2 bases, J loses 2 bases, and the germline ends lie 16 bases apart. From the germline V gene, CDR1 is SGHDT and CDR2 is YYEEEE. Including the terminal cysteine and phenylalanine, the CDR3 comprises 16 residues. The entry retains the CDR3 DNA only, 48 bases that are in frame from base 1.

This entry belongs to a study of T cell responses to AZD1222 COVID-19 vaccine (dated by TCRdb to the early 2020s). With respect to the entire study: TCR sequencing covered 233 trial participants: about 210 given two doses of AZD1222 and 26 given two doses of MenACWY control vaccine. Trial participants were enrolled by age into 18-55, 56-69 and 70-plus year subgroups, with 148, 28 and 57 TCR-sequenced participants respectively.

What the study reported, not specific to this receptor: The whole spike protein was spanned by vaccine-associated CD4 TCRs, and dominant responses were seen in regions 160-218 and 743-854. After two AZD1222 doses, both the breadth and the depth of spike-specific TCRs were significantly higher than at day 0 and than in MenACWY recipients. Conclusions about previously exposed vaccinees are limited because only six or seven AZD1222 recipients were SARS-CoV-2 seropositive at baseline. Most participants were white British and females outnumbered males, and the authors suggested that clonal diversity may have been underestimated. In the small 56-69-year group, the increase in depth fell short of significance, most likely because of low power. Reportedly, close to half of the unique spike-specific TCRs recognized epitopes lying outside the regions that are mutated in the B.1.351 and B.1.1.7 variants. Because no day 14 peak-response samples were available, the repertoires could be characterized only after the peak T cell response.

The CDR3 regions of human TCRbeta chains were analyzed by immunosequencing. As for how the authors treated the data: Repertoire TCRs were checked for matches against a reference library of SARS-CoV-2-specific TCRs that had been generated using the MIRA antigen-specificity platform. Breadth was defined as the fraction of unique TCRs that were SARS-CoV-2-associated, and depth was defined as the fraction of total T cells that were SARS-CoV-2-associated. Using the MIRA data, each spike-specific TCR was assigned both to the spike region to which the TCR was reactive and to a CD4 or CD8 class. Log10-transformed breadth and depth values were compared by one-way ANOVA with Sidak's multiple comparisons tests. The table comes from immuneACCESS by way of TCRdb, which keeps in-frame sequences with V and J called. Part of the clones is missing from these tables; in studies checked, under half for an unresolved V gene and the rest for unknown reasons. V and J calls and clone size come straight from that table; D and trimming were deduced from the DNA. Here the sample has approximately 49,000 clones; around four fifths occur a single time. Of the sample, 20% is held by the ten largest clones.

The source material was peripheral blood, sampled on day 0 of MenACWY control vaccination. The receptor comes from an adult in good health. The chain is encoded by TRBV5-6 joined to TRBJ2-5, and perhaps TRBD1 as D gene, on 5 matching bases. The CDR3 reads CASSFLGASSQETQYF. The nucleotide sequence is given as TGTGCCAGCAGCTTCCTAGGGGCAAGTAGTCAAGAGACCCAGTACTTC. This CDR3, with the reference TRBV5-6 and TRBJ2-5 proteins standing in past its ends, gives the full variable domain DAGVTQSPTHLIKTRGQQVTLRCSPKSGHDTVSWYQQALGQGPQFIFQYYEEEERQRGNFPDRFSGHQFPNYSSELNVNALLLGDSALYLCASSFLGASSQETQYFGPGTRLLVL.